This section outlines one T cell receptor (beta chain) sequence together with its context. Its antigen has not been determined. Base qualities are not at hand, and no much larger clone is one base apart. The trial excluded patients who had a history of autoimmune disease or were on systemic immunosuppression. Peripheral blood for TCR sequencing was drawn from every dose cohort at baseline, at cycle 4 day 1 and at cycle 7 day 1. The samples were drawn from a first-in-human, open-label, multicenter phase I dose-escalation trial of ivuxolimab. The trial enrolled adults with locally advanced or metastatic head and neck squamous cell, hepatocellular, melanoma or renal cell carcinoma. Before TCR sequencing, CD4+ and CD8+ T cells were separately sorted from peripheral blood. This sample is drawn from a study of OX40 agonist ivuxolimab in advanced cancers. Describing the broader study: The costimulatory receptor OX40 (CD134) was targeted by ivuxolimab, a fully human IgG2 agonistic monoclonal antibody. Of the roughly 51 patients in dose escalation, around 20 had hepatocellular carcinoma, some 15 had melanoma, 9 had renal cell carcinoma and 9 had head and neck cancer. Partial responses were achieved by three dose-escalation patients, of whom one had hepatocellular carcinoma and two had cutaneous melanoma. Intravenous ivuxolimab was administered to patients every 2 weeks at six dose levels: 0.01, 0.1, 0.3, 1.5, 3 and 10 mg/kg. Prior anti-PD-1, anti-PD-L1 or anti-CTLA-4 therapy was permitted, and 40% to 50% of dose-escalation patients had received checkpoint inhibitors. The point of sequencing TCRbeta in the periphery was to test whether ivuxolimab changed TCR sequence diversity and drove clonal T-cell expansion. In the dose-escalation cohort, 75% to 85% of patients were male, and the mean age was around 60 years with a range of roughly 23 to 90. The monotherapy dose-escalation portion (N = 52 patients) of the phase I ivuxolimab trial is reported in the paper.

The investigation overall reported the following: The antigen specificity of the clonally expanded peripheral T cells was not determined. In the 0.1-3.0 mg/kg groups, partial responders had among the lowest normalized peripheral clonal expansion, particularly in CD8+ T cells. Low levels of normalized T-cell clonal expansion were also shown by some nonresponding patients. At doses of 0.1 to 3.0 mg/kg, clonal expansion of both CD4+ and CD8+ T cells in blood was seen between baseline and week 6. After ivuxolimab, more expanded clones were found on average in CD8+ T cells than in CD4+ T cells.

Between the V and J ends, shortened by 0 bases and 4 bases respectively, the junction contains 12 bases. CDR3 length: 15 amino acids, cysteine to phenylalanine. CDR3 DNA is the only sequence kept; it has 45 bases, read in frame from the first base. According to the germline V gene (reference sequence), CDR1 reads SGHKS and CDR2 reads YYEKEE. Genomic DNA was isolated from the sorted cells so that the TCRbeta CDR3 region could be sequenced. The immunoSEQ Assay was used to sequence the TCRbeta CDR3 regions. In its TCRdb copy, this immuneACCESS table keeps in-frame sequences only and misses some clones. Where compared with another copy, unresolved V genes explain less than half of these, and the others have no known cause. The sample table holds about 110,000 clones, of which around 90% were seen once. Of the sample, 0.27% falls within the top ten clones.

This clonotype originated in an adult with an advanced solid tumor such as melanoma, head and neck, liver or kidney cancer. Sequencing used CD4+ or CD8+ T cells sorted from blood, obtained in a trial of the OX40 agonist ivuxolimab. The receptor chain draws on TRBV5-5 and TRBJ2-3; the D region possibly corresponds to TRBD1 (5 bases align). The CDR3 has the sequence CASSLALVRADTQYF. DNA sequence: TGTGCCAGCAGCTTGGCCCTGGTCAGGGCAGATACGCAGTATTTT. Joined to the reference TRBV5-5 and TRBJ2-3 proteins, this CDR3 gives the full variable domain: DAGVTQSPTHLIKTRGQQVTLRCSPISGHKSVSWYQQVLGQGPQFIFQYYEKEERGRGNFPDRFSARQFPNYSSELNVNALLLGDSALYLCASSLALVRADTQYFGPGTRLTVL.